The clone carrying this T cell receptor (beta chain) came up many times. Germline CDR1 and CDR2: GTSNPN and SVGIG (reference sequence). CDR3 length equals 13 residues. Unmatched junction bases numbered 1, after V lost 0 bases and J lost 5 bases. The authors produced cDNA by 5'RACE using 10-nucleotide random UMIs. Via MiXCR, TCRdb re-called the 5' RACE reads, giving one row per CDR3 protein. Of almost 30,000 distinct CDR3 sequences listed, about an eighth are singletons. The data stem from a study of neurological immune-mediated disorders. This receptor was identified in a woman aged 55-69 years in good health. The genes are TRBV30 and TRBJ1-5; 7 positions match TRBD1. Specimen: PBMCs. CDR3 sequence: CAWSVGGDQPQHF. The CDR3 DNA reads TGTGCCTGGAGTGTAGGGGGCGATCAGCCCCAGCATTTT.